These 27 T cell receptor beta chains came from one sample sequenced in a study of PD-1 blockade in classical Hodgkin lymphoma. Clones were sequenced by immunoSEQ multiplex PCR, and TCRdb holds only the in-frame ones, with some missing. The profile covers 21,000 or so clones, with 80% appearing a single time and 15% to 20% taken by the ten largest. Brentuximab vedotin exposure varied, and every patient relapsed after autologous stem cell transplantation. The material was peripheral blood mononuclear cells (PBMCs), obtained before the second cycle of nivolumab. The receptor source for this set is a human donor with classical Hodgkin lymphoma.

The chain carries TRBV6-7 and TRBJ2-3; D is unresolved. TRBV6-7 is an ORF; its function is uncertain. The V end lost 9 bases, the J end lost 2 bases, and 15 bases lay between the germline ends. CDR3 length equals 14 residues. DNA for the CDR3: TGTGCCAGAGCCGTTGGCGATTCCACAGATACGCAGTATTTT. Translation gives CARAVGDSTDTQYF.

The chain links TRBV2 to TRBJ1-1; D is possibly TRBD1 (5 bases). Looked up from germline, CDR1 is SNHLY and CDR2 is FYNNEI. The CDR3 length is 14 residues. Trimming took 6 bases from V and 3 from J, leaving 14 bases between them. CDR3 sequence: CASRLDSPYTEAFF. CDR3 DNA sequence: TGTGCCAGCAGACTCGACAGCCCTTACACTGAAGCTTTCTTT. Variable domain in full (rest from reference TRBV2 and TRBJ1-1): EPEVTQTPSHQVTQMGQEVILRCVPISNHLYFYWYRQILGQKVEFLVSFYNNEISEKSEIFDDQFSVERPDGSNFTLKIRSTKLEDSAMYFCASRLDSPYTEAFFGQGTRLTVV.

This clone was counted only a few times. J is TRBJ1-2 and V is TRBV4-3; D may be TRBD1 (5 bases). The CDR3 is made up of 15 amino acids. Trimming pared 0 bases from V and 5 bases from J, leaving 13 bases between. Looked up from germline, CDR1 is LGHNA and CDR2 is YSLEER. Here the CDR3 DNA reads TGCGCCAGCAGCCAAGATCGTTGGGGCTCGTATGGCTACACCTTC. This gives the protein CASSQDRWGSYGYTF.

This chain's CDR3 is CASSPHSMAYNSPLHF. CDR3 coding DNA: TGTGCCAGCAGCCCCCACTCGATGGCCTATAATTCACCCCTCCACTTT. V is TRBV7-3 and J is TRBJ1-6; D is unclear. Germline V lookup: CDR1 SGHTA, CDR2 FQGTGA. Trimming pared 5 bases from V and 2 bases from J, leaving 13 bases between. This CDR3 spans 16 amino acids.

The gene calls are TRBV2 and TRBJ2-1, with D maybe TRBD2 (5 bases). The CDR3 loop spans 11 amino acids. The V gene lost 4 bases and the J gene lost 10 bases, with 8 bases spanning the gap. From germline, CDR1 is SNHLY and CDR2 FYNNEI. The CDR3: CASSVGGEQFF. CDR3 DNA sequence: TGTGCCAGCAGTGTTGGCGGGGAGCAGTTCTTC. The full variable domain, completed using reference TRBV2 and TRBJ2-1, is EPEVTQTPSHQVTQMGQEVILRCVPISNHLYFYWYRQILGQKVEFLVSFYNNEISEKSEIFDDQFSVERPDGSNFTLKIRSTKLEDSAMYFCASSVGGEQFFGPGTRLTVL.

The chain uses TRBV7-2 and TRBJ2-7; D ambiguous. The V end was cut by 5 bases, the J end by 4 bases, with 3 bases between. The CDR3 covers 10 residues. Germline lookup yields CDR1 SGHTA and CDR2 FQGNSA. The CDR3 protein is CASSHYEQYV. The CDR3, as DNA: TGTGCCAGCAGCCATTACGAGCAGTACGTC.

The rearrangement joins TRBV11-2 to TRBJ2-2; TRBD2 matches at 8 bases. Per the germline V gene, CDR1 is SGHAT and CDR2 is FQNNGV. This CDR3 region has 18 residues. J lost 1 base, V lost 4 bases, and 11 bases had no gene match. CDR3 coding DNA: TGTGCCAGCAGCTCCCGGCGGCGGGGGGCACGGAACACCGGGGAGCTGTTTTTT. It translates to CASSSRRRGARNTGELFF.

The chain joins TRBV30 to TRBJ2-5; D is undetermined. The CDR3 is 10 residues long. Germline loops: CDR1 GTSNPN, CDR2 SVGIG (reference sequence). Trimming pared 2 bases from V and 6 bases from J, leaving 4 bases between. The CDR3 loop is CAWSSQTQYF. The CDR3, as DNA: TGTGCCTGGAGTTCCCAGACCCAGTACTTC.

A word on this clone: This sample also contains other DNA sequences that code for the same CDR3. The chain has TRBV19 and TRBJ2-7; TRBD1 agrees at 9 bases. The V gene's germline CDR1 is LNHDA and CDR2 SQIVND (reference sequence). V was pared by 1 base and J by 4 bases, with 8 bases of the junction left unmatched. The CDR3 is 16 residues long. The CDR3 sequence: CASSIGRTGATYEQYF. CDR3 DNA sequence: TGTGCCAGTAGTATAGGTCGGACAGGGGCTACTTACGAGCAGTACTTC.

J is TRBJ1-4 and V is TRBV6-5; D gene ambiguous. The CDR3 has 12 amino acids. V lost 6 bases to trimming and J lost 3 bases, with 5 bases between them. The germline CDR1 and CDR2 sequences are MNHEY and SVGAGI. The CDR3 is CASRTANEKLFF. CDR3 nucleotides: TGTGCCAGCAGGACGGCTAATGAAAAACTGTTTTTT.

This clone was counted once. This sequence joins TRBV11-2 and TRBJ2-7, with 8 bases that match TRBD2. The CDR3 extends over 15 amino acids. Germline CDR1 is SGHAT and CDR2 is FQNNGV. After removal of 2 bases from V and 3 bases from J, the junction contained 6 bases not matched to a gene. The CDR3 loop reads CASSLQAGGGYEQYF. In DNA, the CDR3 is TGTGCCAGCAGCTTACAGGCGGGAGGAGGCTACGAGCAGTACTTC.

The chain carries TRBV6-1 and TRBJ1-1; D not certain. V was pared by 1 base and J by 0 bases, with 9 bases between. The CDR3 is made up of 15 amino acids. Germline loops: CDR1 MNHNS, CDR2 SASEGT. CDR3 nucleotides: TGTGCCAGCAGTGAAGTCCCCCAGTTGAACACTGAAGCTTTCTTT. It yields the protein CASSEVPQLNTEAFF.

The V and J genes are TRBV7-6 and TRBJ2-2, with D tentatively TRBD1 or TRBD2 (5 bases each). Germline loops: CDR1 SGHVS, CDR2 FNYEAQ. Between the trimmed V and J ends, which lost 4 bases and 4 bases, there was a span of 16 bases. The CDR3 runs to 16 residues. The CDR3 coding sequence is TGTGCCAGCAGCTCGCGAGGGATCCAGGGCACCGGGGAGCTGTTTTTT. This sequence encodes CASSSRGIQGTGELFF.

V is TRBV5-5 and J is TRBJ1-1; the D is unclear. Germline CDR1 is SGHKS and CDR2 is YYEKEE (reference sequence). This CDR3 spans 14 amino acids. The ends were cut back, 0 bases at V and 5 bases at J, with 11 bases in the middle. The CDR3 sequence is CASSLDLGRTEAFF. For the CDR3, the DNA is TGTGCCAGCAGCTTGGACCTGGGGAGGACTGAAGCTTTCTTT.

This clone was observed a single time. This rearrangement joins TRBV25-1 to TRBJ2-7; D is unclear. The germline V and J ends were trimmed by 4 bases and 4 bases, with 8 bases remaining between them. Germline V gene data show CDR1 as MGHDK and CDR2 as SYGVNS. The length of the CDR3 is 12 residues. The CDR3 protein is CASSVDGYEQYF. The CDR3 region has the DNA TGTGCCAGCAGTGTAGATGGATACGAGCAGTACTTC.

Only one count was recorded for this clone. The chain couples TRBV18 to TRBJ2-5; D uncertain. CDR1 KGHSH and CDR2 LQKENI come from the germline V gene. CDR3 length: 13 amino acids. V was pared by 1 base and J by 3 bases, with 6 bases between. CDR3 nucleotide sequence: TGTGCCAGCTCACCACGGGTAAAAGAGACCCAGTACTTC. The encoded protein is CASSPRVKETQYF.

The chain employs TRBV23-1 and TRBJ2-1; the match to TRBD2 covers 14 bases. TRBV23-1 is an ORF; its function is uncertain. The CDR3 extends over 20 amino acids. The J segment lost 2 bases and the V segment lost 3 bases, leaving 12 bases of the junction unmatched. The DNA of the CDR3 is TGCGCCAGCAGTCACCTAATCGGGACTAGCGGGAGAACAACCTACAATGAGCAGTTCTTC. It is translated as CASSHLIGTSGRTTYNEQFF.

This clone occurred a few times. The chain uses TRBV4-2 and TRBJ2-4, with 7 bases lining up with TRBD2. CDR1 LGHNA and CDR2 YNFKEQ come from the germline V gene. The J segment lost 5 bases and the V segment lost 0 bases, leaving 10 bases of the junction unmatched. The CDR3 consists of 17 residues. In DNA form, the CDR3 reads TGTGCCAGCAGCCAAGAGAGCCGACTAGCAGGGCAAAACATTCAGTACTTC. The encoded protein is CASSQESRLAGQNIQYF.

The chain carries TRBV7-2 and TRBJ1-2; D unresolved. The ends were cut back, 5 bases at V and 4 bases at J, with 5 bases in the middle. Germline loops: CDR1 SGHTA, CDR2 FQGNSA. The CDR3 is made up of 11 amino acids. The CDR3 bases are TGTGCCAGCAGCCCGGGCTATGGCTACACCTTC. It is translated as CASSPGYGYTF.

V and J are TRBV6-1 and TRBJ1-2; possible D gene TRBD1, 6 bases. V lost 1 base to trimming and J lost 8 bases, with 14 bases between them. The CDR3 is made up of 14 amino acids. In germline, CDR1 is MNHNS, CDR2 SASEGT. In nucleotides, the CDR3 is TGTGCCAGCAGTGAAGAAGCGGGGGCCTGGGGCTACACCTTC. This translates into CASSEEAGAWGYTF.

The chain joins TRBV2 to TRBJ2-3; D is ambiguous. This CDR3 contains 14 residues. V lost 6 bases, J lost 2 bases, and 12 bases lay in between. Germline assignment: CDR1 SNHLY and CDR2 FYNNEI. As DNA, the CDR3 is TGTGCCAGCAGGAGGCAGGTGTCCACAGATACGCAGTATTTT. Translated: CASRRQVSTDTQYF.

The gene calls are TRBV6-5 and TRBJ2-3, with 7 bases that match TRBD1. This CDR3 has 13 amino acids. In germline, CDR1 is MNHEY, CDR2 SVGAGI. J lost 2 bases, V lost 8 bases, and 4 bases had no gene match. The CDR3 protein is CASEGAATDTQYF. The CDR3 DNA reads as TGTGCCAGCGAGGGGGCGGCCACAGATACGCAGTATTTT.

The chain uses TRBV7-6 and TRBJ2-3; 8 bases fit TRBD1. Germline V gene lookup returns CDR1 SGHVS and CDR2 FNYEAQ. V lost 1 base to trimming and J lost 5 bases; unmatched junction nucleotides: 8. This CDR3 is built from 16 residues. The CDR3 here is CASSLVPGGNLDTQYF. CDR3 nucleotides: TGTGCCAGCAGCTTAGTCCCAGGGGGCAATTTAGATACGCAGTATTTT.

V usage is TRBV7-6 and J usage is TRBJ2-5; 7 positions agree with TRBD2. There are 16 residues in the CDR3. Germline trimming cut 7 bases from V and 0 bases from J; bases unmatched to any gene: 11. Germline lookup yields CDR1 SGHVS and CDR2 FNYEAQ. The CDR3 nucleotides read TGTGCCAGCACCCCCGGGGGGACTGCGTACCAAGAGACCCAGTACTTC. As protein: CASTPGGTAYQETQYF.

The chain couples TRBV5-6 to TRBJ2-5, with 12 bases that match TRBD2. The germline gives CDR1 SGHDT, CDR2 YYEEEE. Trimming removed 3 bases from V and 4 bases from J; junction bases left unmatched: 10. This CDR3 region has 17 residues. The DNA of the CDR3 is TGTGCCAGCAGCTGGAGACTAGCGGGGGACTCGGGAGAGACCCAGTACTTC. Protein product: CASSWRLAGDSGETQYF. Drawing the rest from reference TRBV5-6 and TRBJ2-5, the complete variable domain is DAGVTQSPTHLIKTRGQQVTLRCSPKSGHDTVSWYQQALGQGPQFIFQYYEEEERQRGNFPDRFSGHQFPNYSSELNVNALLLGDSALYLCASSWRLAGDSGETQYFGPGTRLLVL.

The V and J genes are TRBV28 and TRBJ2-3; D could derive from TRBD1 or TRBD2 (5 bases each). The germline CDR1 and CDR2 sequences are MDHEN and SYDVKM. This CDR3 spans 16 amino acids. V was cut by 4 bases and J by 0 bases, with 14 bases left in between. In nucleotides, the CDR3 is TGTGCCAGCAGTTGGGACCTGGGGGTGAGCACAGATACGCAGTATTTT. This encodes CASSWDLGVSTDTQYF.

This clone was picked up one time. The genes are TRBV7-2 and TRBJ1-3; possible D gene TRBD1, 6 bases. CDR1 and CDR2 (germline): SGHTA, FQGNSA. V shed 5 bases and J shed 2 bases, with 16 bases lying between them. The CDR3 runs to 16 residues. The DNA of the CDR3 is TGTGCCAGCAGCCGGACCTCCGGACAGCCTGGAAACACCATATATTTT. It yields the protein CASSRTSGQPGNTIYF. The whole variable domain, remainder taken from reference TRBV7-2 and TRBJ1-3, is GAGVSQSPSNKVTEKGKDVELRCDPISGHTALYWYRQSLGQGLEFLIYFQGNSAPDKSGLPSDRFSAERTGGSVSTLTIQRTQQEDSAVYLCASSRTSGQPGNTIYFGEGSWLTVV.